This T cell receptor (beta chain) was identified during a study of regulatory T cells in long-lasting Graves disease. For TCR beta, libraries came from iRepertoire HTBI primers and Arm-PCR of CDR3 regions. TCRdb processed the multiplex PCR reads anew with MiXCR; each CDR3 protein has one entry. Counted here are roughly 450,000 distinct CDR3 sequences, about a fifth occurring once; the ten biggest clones make up 6.5% to 8%. Ten or more counts support this clonotype. Its antigen is currently unknown. The time point was: persistent/refractory GD, antithyroid drugs over 5 years with positive TRAb. The TCR library was made from RNA extracted from PBMCs. All patients originated from an endocrinology department located in Xi'an, China. Germline V gene data show CDR1 as MNHEY and CDR2 as SMNVEV (reference sequence). The CDR3 length is 14 residues. V lost 3 bases, J lost 4 bases, and 5 bases stayed unmatched.

The study's findings and limits: Persistent disease showed a preference for TRBV28, TRBJ1-2 and TRBJ2-5. Clonotypes that were public and shared totalled roughly 3,000 in persistent patients versus 800 to 1,000 in new patients.

The V and J genes are TRBV27 and TRBJ2-7; 8 nucleotides line up with TRBD2. This receptor was taken from a female donor with Graves disease. The specimen was peripheral blood mononuclear cells (PBMCs), collected when the disease was refractory, from a patient treated with antithyroid drugs. The DNA of the CDR3 is TGTGCCAGCAGTTTTAGCGGGAACCAGTACGAGCAGTACTTC. Translated: CASSFSGNQYEQYF.